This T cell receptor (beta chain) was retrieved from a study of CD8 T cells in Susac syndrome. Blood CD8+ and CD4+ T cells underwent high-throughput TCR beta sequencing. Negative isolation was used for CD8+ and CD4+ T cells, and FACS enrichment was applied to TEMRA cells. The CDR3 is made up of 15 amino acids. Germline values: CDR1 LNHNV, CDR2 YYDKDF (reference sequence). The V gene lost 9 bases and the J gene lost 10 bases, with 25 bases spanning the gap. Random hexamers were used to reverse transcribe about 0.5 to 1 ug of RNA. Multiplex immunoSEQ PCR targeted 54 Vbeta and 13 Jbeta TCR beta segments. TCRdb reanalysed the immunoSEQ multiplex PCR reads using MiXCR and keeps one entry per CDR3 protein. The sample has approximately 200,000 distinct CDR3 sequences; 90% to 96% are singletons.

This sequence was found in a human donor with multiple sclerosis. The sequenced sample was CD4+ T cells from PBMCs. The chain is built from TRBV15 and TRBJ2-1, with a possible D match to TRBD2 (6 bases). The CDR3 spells CATRTGLSPVGEQFF. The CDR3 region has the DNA TGTGCCACTAGAACGGGACTGTCTCCCGTCGGGGAGCAGTTCTTC. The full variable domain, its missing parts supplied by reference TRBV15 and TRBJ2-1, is DAMVIQNPRYQVTQFGKPVTLSCSQTLNHNVMYWYQQKSSQAPKLLFHYYDKDFNNEADTPDNFQSRRPNTSFCFLDIRSPGLGDTAMYLCATRTGLSPVGEQFFGPGTRLTVL.